The clone carrying this TCR beta chain was counted many times. The germline gives CDR1 DFQATT, CDR2 SNEGSKA (reference sequence). V lost 3 bases, J lost 5 bases, and 17 bases lay in between. The CDR3 length is 15 residues. The data are from a study of low-dose radiotherapy and immunotherapy resistance in tumors. The wider study: Every 2 weeks, cohort 1 got 0.5 Gy, reaching 6.5 Gy to the planning target volume. Patients received cyclophosphamide 200 mg/m2 intravenously every two weeks, the day before radiation-immunotherapy. Aspirin was taken orally at 300 mg daily by patients, and this continued for four cycles from cycle 1 day 1.

Covering alpha and beta chains, TRAV- and TRBV-specific primers were used for the first-strand cDNA. For amplifying TCRs, the PCR ran for about 19 cycles with Phusion, which was used together with a constant-region primer and the adapter on the V primers. With in vitro transcription, the isolated mRNA was amplified. Each CDR3 protein gets one entry after TCRdb re-called the reads with MiXCR. The top ten clones hold about 1.3% of a sample with under 90,000 distinct CDR3 sequences, around 17% of them seen once. Specified time point: after trial treatment. Treatment in this sample: LDRT plus nivolumab, ipilimumab, low-dose cyclophosphamide and aspirin (RACIN trial).

The input for sequencing was PBMCs, taken after low-dose radiotherapy plus immunotherapy. This sequence joins TRBV20-1 and TRBJ1-5; perhaps TRBD1 as D (6 bases). The receptor was derived from a male donor with prostate cancer. The CDR3 coding sequence is TGCAGTGCTAGCAATACCGGACAGCTCGATCAGCCCCAGCATTTT. The encoded protein is CSASNTGQLDQPQHF.